One sample yielded the 16 T cell receptor beta chains listed below, sequenced in a study of shared clonotypes between healthy human individuals. Some clones are missing from TCRdb's copy, which holds only in-frame ones; the method was immunoSEQ multiplex PCR. The repertoire has a few million clones, around nine tenths of them found once; the top ten carry over 0.12%. The sequenced sample was naive CD4+ T cells sorted from blood. Subset given: CD45RA+ positively selected. The origin of the receptors is a man between 18 and 35 years old in good health.

A remark on this clone: This specimen includes other DNA sequences encoding the same CDR3. This chain uses TRBV7-9 with TRBJ1-3; 8 bases match TRBD1. The V gene end was trimmed by 5 bases and the J gene end by 0 bases; junction bases not matched to a gene: 6. CDR1 is SEHNR, CDR2 FQNEAQ, per germline (reference sequence). This CDR3 comprises 16 residues. The CDR3 sequence: CASSPRTGNSGNTIYF. The CDR3 DNA reads as TGTGCCAGCAGCCCCCGGACAGGGAACTCTGGAAACACCATATATTTT.

The V gene is TRBV15, the J gene TRBJ1-2; 8 nucleotides agree with TRBD1. V was pared by 3 bases and J by 2 bases, with 2 bases of the junction left unmatched. Germline-derived CDR1 and CDR2 are LNHNV and YYDKDF (reference sequence). This CDR3 comprises 14 residues. The CDR3 DNA sequence: TGTGCCACCAGCAGTAGACAGGGGAACTATGGCTACACCTTC. This gives the protein CATSSRQGNYGYTF.

The chain joins TRBV25-1 to TRBJ1-5; unclear D gene. V gave up 2 bases and J gave up 0 bases, with 5 bases separating them. Germline CDR1 and CDR2: MGHDK and SYGVNS. The CDR3 is 14 residues long. CDR3 DNA sequence: TGTGCCAGCAGTGAAGTTTATAGCAATCAGCCCCAGCATTTT. This gives the protein CASSEVYSNQPQHF.

The DNA for the CDR3 is TGTGCCAGCAGCTCCGGTCCACCCTACGAGCAGTACTTC. This sequence encodes CASSSGPPYEQYF. The chain joins TRBV5-5 to TRBJ2-7; D remains ambiguous. Trimming removed 3 bases at V and 2 bases at J, with 9 bases between. The germline CDR1 and CDR2 sequences are SGHKS and YYEKEE (reference sequence). This CDR3 spans 13 amino acids.

On this clone itself: The sample contains more than one DNA sequence encoding this CDR3. The chain joins TRBV2 to TRBJ2-3; D is uncertain. Deletions cut 3 bases from V and 1 base from J, with 8 bases between. This CDR3 is built from 14 residues. CDR1 is SNHLY, CDR2 FYNNEI, per germline. CDR3 in DNA: TGTGCCAGCAGTGAGCGGAGAGGCACAGATACGCAGTATTTT. It encodes CASSERRGTDTQYF.

This chain's CDR3 is CASRQGSSYEQYF. The CDR3 DNA reads as TGTGCCAGCCGACAGGGGAGCTCCTACGAGCAGTACTTC. The chain has TRBV25-1 and TRBJ2-7, with TRBD1 matching 8 bases. J lost 0 bases, V lost 8 bases, and 3 bases had no gene match. CDR1 and CDR2 from the germline V gene are MGHDK and SYGVNS. This CDR3 contains 13 residues.

The V gene is TRBV2, the J gene TRBJ2-7, with 8 bases matching TRBD1. The trim removed 7 bases at V and 2 bases at J, leaving 7 bases unmatched. The CDR3 sequence is 14 residues long. In germline, CDR1 is SNHLY, CDR2 FYNNEI. Here the CDR3 DNA reads TGTGCCAGCAAGACAGGACAGGGCACCTACGAGCAGTACTTC. Protein product: CASKTGQGTYEQYF.

In regard to this clone: Other DNA variants within this sample encode the same CDR3. The chain joins TRBV5-1 to TRBJ1-6; TRBD1 might be the D (6 bases). Trimming took 0 bases from V and 6 from J, leaving 10 bases between them. The germline V gene encodes CDR1 SGHRS and CDR2 YFSETQ. There are 15 residues in the CDR3. Here the CDR3 reads CASSLDGRGNSPLHF. CDR3 sequence (DNA): TGCGCCAGCAGCTTGGACGGCAGGGGTAATTCACCCCTCCACTTT.

For the CDR3, the DNA is TGTGCCAGCTCGTTGGACCAAGAGACCCAGTACTTC. Its protein product is CASSLDQETQYF. The chain has TRBV18 and TRBJ2-5; D gene uncertain. The CDR3 is 12 amino acids. Trimming stripped 6 bases from V and 0 bases from J, with 5 bases between. Germline V gene sequence: CDR1 KGHSH, CDR2 LQKENI.

This sequence joins TRBV30 and TRBJ1-4, with a weak D call TRBD1 (5 bases). Looked up from germline, CDR1 is GTSNPN and CDR2 is SVGIG (reference sequence). V shed 0 bases and J shed 1 base, with 24 bases lying between them. The CDR3 loop spans 20 amino acids. The CDR3 region has the DNA TGTGCCTGGAGTGTATTGGATGGGGGAACCGCGTATGTAACTAATGAAAAACTGTTTTTT. Protein: CAWSVLDGGTAYVTNEKLFF.

J is TRBJ2-7 and V is TRBV4-1; D is possibly TRBD2 (5 bases). Germline V gene data show CDR1 as MGHRA and CDR2 as YSYEKL. This CDR3 has 14 amino acids. V lost 6 bases to trimming and J lost 2 bases, with 14 bases between them. The CDR3 protein is CASRRGADAYEQYF. The DNA for the CDR3 is TGCGCCAGCAGAAGAGGAGCGGACGCCTACGAGCAGTACTTC.

In its sample, this clone was seen once. One end of the junction fails to match germline, which may point to a read error. V gene TRBV7-9 combines with J gene TRBJ1-6; D remains unclear. The CDR3 loop spans 13 amino acids. Germline loops: CDR1 SEHNR, CDR2 FQNEAQ (reference sequence). The DNA for the CDR3 is TGTGCCAGCAGCCCCAATAGCAATTCACCCCCCCACTTT. It specifies CASSPNSNSPPHF.

V is TRBV21-1 and J is TRBJ2-5; the table's D call TRBD1 went unverified against the DNA. TRBV21-1 is tagged as a pseudogene. CDR3 length equals 15 residues. The CDR3 DNA follows: TGTGCCAGCAGCGTCTTCAACAGGGAGATCGAGACCCAGTACTTC. It specifies CASSVFNREIETQYF.

The chain employs TRBV30 and TRBJ1-2; no reliable D call. CDR1 and CDR2 from the germline V gene are GTSNPN and SVGIG (reference sequence). The CDR3 sequence is 12 residues long. The V end was cut by 3 bases, the J end by 8 bases, with 13 bases between. The CDR3 protein is CAWRGRLFGYTF. The CDR3 bases are TGTGCCTGGAGAGGTCGGCTGTTCGGCTACACCTTC.

This sequence joins TRBV6-4 and TRBJ2-7; possibly TRBD1 for D (6 bases). The CDR3 covers 19 residues. CDR1 MRHNA and CDR2 SNTAGT come from the germline V gene. The germline V and J ends were trimmed by 0 bases and 3 bases, with 24 bases remaining between them. The DNA for the CDR3 is TGTGCCAGCAGTGACTCATTAGGGGACACTCAACTTAAATTCTACGAGCAGTACTTC. As protein: CASSDSLGDTQLKFYEQYF.

The genes are TRBV5-1 and TRBJ2-7, with D maybe TRBD2 (6 bases). CDR1 SGHRS and CDR2 YFSETQ come from the germline V gene. The CDR3 has 13 residues. The V end lost 4 bases, the J end lost 3 bases, and 11 bases lay between the germline ends. Written as DNA, the CDR3 is TGCGCCAGCAGCGCGGAGGGGTACTACGAGCAGTACTTC. It is translated as CASSAEGYYEQYF.